Below are 2 T cell receptor beta chains sequenced from a single sample in a study of metastatic and nonmetastatic thyroid tumors. MiXCR re-clonotyped the PCR reads for TCRdb. The data show some 8,500 clones, roughly a third seen once. Among the patients, none had received any treatment before thyroid surgery. Sample: tumor tissue. These TCRs come from a female donor with papillary thyroid cancer or a benign thyroid nodule (not recorded which). Some clones in this sample may be carry-over from other donors' samples.

By proportion, this clone is medium-sized. The rearrangement joins TRBV20-1 to TRBJ1-1, with a weak D call TRBD1 (6 bases). The CDR3 has 17 residues. Germline assignment: CDR1 DFQATT and CDR2 SNEGSKA (reference sequence). Trimming took off 5 bases at V and 0 bases at J, with 22 bases between the two ends. The CDR3 reads CSAGFRGRTPLNTEAFF. CDR3 nucleotides: TGCAGTGCTGGATTTCGGGGGCGGACCCCTTTGAACACTGAAGCTTTCTTT.

V usage is TRBV5-5 and J usage is TRBJ1-3; D possibly corresponds to TRBD1 (6 bases). V lost 0 bases, J lost 1 base, and 11 bases lay in between. CDR3 length: 16 residues. Germline CDR1 and CDR2: SGHKS and YYEKEE (reference sequence). This CDR3 reads CASSLEWGASGNTIYF. Written as DNA, the CDR3 is TGTGCCAGCAGCTTGGAGTGGGGGGCGTCTGGAAACACCATATATTTT.